This TCR beta chain was captured by sequencing in a study of long-term antiretroviral therapy in people with HIV. The authors ran the immunoSEQ assay, v3.0, at survey level. The protocol was immunoSEQ multiplex PCR, while the TCRdb copy is restricted to in-frame clones and leaves out a portion. The data hold about 22,000 clones, with just over 85% observed a single time. Trimming at V came to 4 bases and at J to 4 bases, leaving 8 bases not matched to a gene. The CDR3 runs 14 residues. Per germline, CDR1 GTSNPN and CDR2 SVGIG (reference sequence). This specimen consisted of unsorted PBMCs, obtained 1.3 years after starting antiretroviral therapy. The rearrangement links TRBV30 to TRBJ2-5; 8 bases line up with TRBD1. The receptor was derived from a man in his sixties with HIV. The CDR3 sequence: CAWTPGGASETQYF. The CDR3, as DNA: TGTGCCTGGACCCCAGGGGGCGCCTCAGAGACCCAGTACTTC.